The entry below describes one TCR beta chain. What it binds is not known. The data derive from a study of CD8 T cells in ankylosing spondylitis. Notes on the study in general: Disease-linked clones, CD8+, were relatively rare in peripheral blood. Characteristic, it appeared, of ankylosing spondylitis blood was a TCR beta motif of several highly homologous variants. Disease-linked clones reportedly showed significant enrichment in matched ankylosing spondylitis synovial fluid.

CDR1 and CDR2 (germline): MNHEY, SMNVEV (reference sequence). This CDR3 has 15 amino acids. The V segment lost 3 bases and the J segment 4 bases; nucleotides outside the gene matches: 2. Quantitative barcoded 5'-RACE was used to prepare TCR beta libraries. From the 5' RACE reads, TCRdb called clonotypes with MiXCR, one entry per CDR3 protein. Among fewer than 400,000 distinct CDR3 sequences listed, 6.5% to 10% were seen once. The genes are TRBV27 and TRBJ2-2, with 10 bases lining up with TRBD2. The sequence was obtained from a male donor with ankylosing spondylitis. Source material: blood, either unsorted or a sorted T cell fraction (not recorded which). The chain's CDR3 is CASSLGLAFTGELFF. DNA of the CDR3: TGTGCCAGCAGTTTGGGACTAGCGTTCACCGGGGAGCTGTTTTTT.